The source of this TCR beta chain is a study of identifying expanded T cells in peripheral blood. To note about this clone: What it binds is not known.

The table came from immunoSEQ multiplex PCR; TCRdb's copy has only in-frame clones and leaves some out. In the table there are just over 90,000 clones, more than 70% of which are singletons. The CDR3 extends over 14 amino acids. The germline CDR1 and CDR2 sequences are ENHRY and SYGVKD. Trimming took off 6 bases at V and 1 base at J, with 12 bases between the two ends. Study results and caveats: Technical replicates showed around 1.2 changed clones; approximately two weeks about 16; four weeks 19.

This rearrangement joins TRBV10-3 to TRBJ1-1, with a possible D match to TRBD1 (6 bases). What was sequenced was blood. The TCR comes from a person aged 18 to 75 in good health. CDR3 loop: CAISAGTTNTEAFF. CDR3 in DNA: TGTGCCATCAGCGCCGGGACAACGAACACTGAAGCTTTCTTT.